A selection of T cell receptor beta chains follows, all from one sample in a study of T cells expressing NK-cell markers. TCRdb re-called the 5' RACE reads; every CDR3 protein appears as one record, without DNA. In all, the sample yields about 260,000 distinct CDR3 sequences. Material for sequencing was blood T cells: a sorted CD56 or NKG2C T cell subset, CD4+ or CD8+ T cells, or bulk PBMC T cells (not recorded which). The receptor set was obtained from a woman between 18 and 70 years old in good health. Both conserved end residues are part of each CDR3. Fields, in order: V gene, J gene, CDR3 protein.

TRBV5-1	TRBJ2-3	CASSLVRAGGTDTQYF
TRBV28	TRBJ2-6	CASSLFQGAVPGANVLTF
TRBV5-1	TRBJ2-5	CASSLTVLQETQYF
TRBV5-6	TRBJ1-4	CASSLALGQGPNEKLFF
TRBV28	TRBJ2-1	CASRGTSGRAYNEQFF
TRBV5-6	TRBJ1-1	CASSLGLGFDRVTEAFF
TRBV5-1	TRBJ1-4	CASSLGFRETTFGTNEKLFF
TRBV20-1	TRBJ1-6	CSARSNSPLHF
TRBV5-1	TRBJ2-2	CASSLRAGLTGELFF
TRBV5-6	TRBJ1-1	CASSLSTTEAFF
TRBV20-1	TRBJ2-7	CSALQGGYEQYF
TRBV6-4	TRBJ1-2	CASSDSGRGDYGYTF
TRBV11-1	TRBJ2-7	CASSPRMGTSGRAYEQYF
TRBV6-1	TRBJ1-5	CASSERPVNQPQHF